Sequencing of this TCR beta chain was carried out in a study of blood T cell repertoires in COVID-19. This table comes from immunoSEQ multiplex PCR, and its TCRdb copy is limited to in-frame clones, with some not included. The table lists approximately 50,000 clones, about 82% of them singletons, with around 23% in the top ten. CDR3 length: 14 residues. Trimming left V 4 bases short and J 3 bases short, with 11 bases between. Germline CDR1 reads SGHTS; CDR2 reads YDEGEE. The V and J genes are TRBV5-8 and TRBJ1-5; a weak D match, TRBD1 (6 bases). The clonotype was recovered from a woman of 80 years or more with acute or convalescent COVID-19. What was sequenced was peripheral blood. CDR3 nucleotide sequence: TGTGCCAGCAGCCGAGGACAGAACAATCAGCCCCAGCATTTT. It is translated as CASSRGQNNQPQHF. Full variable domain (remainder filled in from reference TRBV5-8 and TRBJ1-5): EAGVTQSPTHLIKTRGQQATLRCSPISGHTSVYWYQQALGLGLQFLLWYDEGEERNRGNFPPRFSGRQFPNYSSELNVNALELEDSALYLCASSRGQNNQPQHFGDGTRLSIL.